This is a list of T cell receptor beta chains from one sample in a study of spatial heterogeneity in lung cancer. TCRdb ran MiXCR on the 5' RACE reads and lists one entry per CDR3 protein. The sample comprises 1,500 to 2,000 distinct CDR3 sequences, approximately 9% of which are singletons, and around 9.4% rests with the top ten. The material sequenced was lung tumor tissue, taken at surgery. These receptors originate from a female donor with early-stage non-small cell lung cancer. CDR3s include the opening cysteine and the closing phenylalanine or tryptophan. The D gene is left open where the match is weak. For some rows the clone size is stated as once, few or many, or as a class when expanded; others skip it.

v_gene,j_gene,abundance,d_gene,CDR3aa,CDR3nt
TRBV11-2,TRBJ1-2,medium-sized,.,CASSSVWRDYGYTF,TGTGCCAGCAGCAGCGTTTGGAGGGACTATGGCTACACCTTC
TRBV4-3,TRBJ2-1,medium-sized,TRBD1,CASSQDPAGQGHNEQFF,TGCGCCAGCAGCCAAGACCCGGCGGGACAGGGGCACAATGAGCAGTTCTTC
TRBV6-1,TRBJ1-3,medium-sized,.,CASSLNFQLSSGNTIYF,TGTGCCAGCAGTTTAAACTTTCAATTGAGCTCTGGAAACACCATATATTTT
TRBV20-1,TRBJ1-5,medium-sized,.,CSARVRAWDNQPQHF,TGCAGTGCTAGAGTTAGGGCCTGGGACAATCAGCCCCAGCATTTT
TRBV9,TRBJ2-2,.,TRBD1,CASSVKRDRGNTGELFF,TGTGCCAGCAGCGTCAAAAGGGACAGGGGTAACACCGGGGAGCTGTTTTTT
TRBV7-9,TRBJ1-6,large,TRBD1,CASSSGQGSPPLHF,TGTGCCAGCAGCTCCGGACAGGGAAGCCCTCCCCTCCACTTT
TRBV4-1,TRBJ2-7,few,.,CASSQRGPGDEQYF,TGCGCCAGCAGCCAAAGGGGACCCGGCGACGAGCAGTACTTC
TRBV4-3,TRBJ1-2,large,TRBD1,CASSQGEGARSYGYTF,TGCGCCAGCAGCCAAGGCGAGGGGGCGAGGTCGTATGGCTACACCTTC
TRBV6-7,TRBJ1-5,medium-sized,TRBD1,CASSDRDYNQPQHF,TGTGCCAGCAGCGACAGGGACTATAATCAGCCCCAGCATTTT
TRBV3-1,TRBJ2-3,medium-sized,.,CASSDELGRTRGFTQYF,TGTGCCAGCAGCGACGAACTAGGCCGCACCCGAGGGTTTACGCAGTATTTT
TRBV5-1,TRBJ2-1,medium-sized,.,CASSPNNEQFF,TGCGCCAGCAGTCCCAACAATGAGCAGTTCTTC
TRBV7-2,TRBJ2-1,large,TRBD1,CASSLDRVAYNEQFF,TGTGCCAGCAGCCTCGACAGGGTCGCCTACAATGAGCAGTTCTTC
TRBV29-1,TRBJ2-3,.,.,CSGGSRDTDTQYF,TGCAGCGGGGGGTCGAGGGACACAGATACGCAGTATTTT
TRBV2,TRBJ1-2,medium-sized,TRBD1,CASSVPGRGAEPGYTF,TGTGCCAGCAGTGTCCCCGGCAGGGGGGCTGAGCCGGGCTACACCTTC
TRBV7-2,TRBJ2-2,few,TRBD2,CASTSRLAGDTGELFF,TGTGCCAGCACCTCGAGGCTAGCGGGAGACACCGGGGAGCTGTTTTTT
TRBV11-2,TRBJ1-1,few,.,CASRGVGFEAFF,TGTGCCAGCAGGGGGGTCGGGTTTGAAGCTTTCTTT
TRBV27,TRBJ2-7,medium-sized,.,CASRRGGRGTYEQYF,TGTGCCAGCAGACGGGGCGGCAGGGGCACCTACGAGCAGTACTTC
TRBV15,TRBJ2-6,medium-sized,.,CATSREDISGANVLTF,TGTGCCACCAGCAGGGAGGACATTTCTGGGGCCAACGTCCTGACTTTC
TRBV7-9,TRBJ2-7,few,TRBD1,CASSRDSQYEQYF,TGTGCCAGCAGCAGGGACAGTCAATACGAGCAGTACTTC
TRBV12-3/TRBV12-4,TRBJ1-2,medium-sized,.,CASSLQGLGGYTF,TGTGCCAGCAGTCTACAGGGACTCGGGGGCTACACCTTC
TRBV5-6,TRBJ1-1,.,.,CASSLNTLNTEAFF,TGTGCCAGCAGCTTGAACACATTGAACACTGAAGCTTTCTTT
TRBV29-1,TRBJ2-5,medium-sized,TRBD2,CSVGERGGQETQYF,TGCAGCGTTGGGGAGCGGGGGGGCCAAGAGACCCAGTACTTC
TRBV30,TRBJ2-3,medium-sized,TRBD2,CAWSVRGGVTDTQYF,TGTGCCTGGAGTGTACGCGGGGGGGTCACAGATACGCAGTATTTT
TRBV20-1,TRBJ1-6,medium-sized,TRBD1,CSARDDRRGNNSPLHF,TGCAGTGCTAGAGATGATCGCAGGGGGAATAATTCACCCCTCCACTTT
TRBV5-1,TRBJ2-3,medium-sized,.,CASSLDTLGHRTDTQYF,TGCGCCAGCAGCTTGGACACCTTGGGACACCGCACAGATACGCAGTATTTT
TRBV7-3,TRBJ2-2,medium-sized,.,CASSLLGVGELFF,TGTGCCAGCAGCCTACTAGGGGTCGGGGAGCTGTTTTTT
TRBV7-2,TRBJ1-3,large,.,CASSFGGNTIYF,TGTGCCAGCAGCTTTGGCGGAAACACCATATATTTT
TRBV21-1,TRBJ2-2,.,.,CASSIRDRVTGELFF,TGTGCCAGCAGCATCCGGGACAGGGTCACCGGGGAGCTGTTTTTT
TRBV7-2,TRBJ2-5,medium-sized,.,CASSLGGVRETQYF,TGTGCCAGCAGCTTAGGCGGGGTACGAGAGACCCAGTACTTC
TRBV19,TRBJ2-2,many,.,CATADTNTGELFF,TGTGCCACCGCGGACACTAACACCGGGGAGCTGTTTTTT
TRBV5-1,TRBJ1-5,medium-sized,.,CASSSEMDQPQHF,TGCGCCAGCAGCTCCGAGATGGATCAGCCCCAGCATTTT
TRBV12-3/TRBV12-4,TRBJ2-3,large,TRBD2,CASSARASGGPFGTDTQYF,TGTGCCAGCAGTGCCCGTGCTAGCGGGGGGCCCTTTGGCACAGATACGCAGTATTTT
TRBV12-3/TRBV12-4,TRBJ1-1,.,.,CASSLSMPQEAFF,TGTGCCAGCAGTTTGTCAATGCCCCAGGAAGCTTTCTTT
TRBV29-1,TRBJ1-1,few,.,CSVVTGRGMNTEAFF,TGCAGCGTTGTAACCGGGCGAGGCATGAACACTGAAGCTTTCTTT
TRBV11-3,TRBJ2-1,.,.,CASSRTTTEQFF,TGTGCCAGCAGCCGGACCACCACCGAGCAGTTCTTC
TRBV6-5,TRBJ1-1,medium-sized,.,CASSIGGGGQTEAFF,TGTGCCAGCAGTATCGGCGGGGGCGGACAAACTGAAGCTTTCTTT
TRBV9,TRBJ2-2,medium-sized,.,CASSADPSWGYWFTGELFF,TGTGCCAGCAGCGCAGACCCTTCCTGGGGGTATTGGTTCACCGGGGAGCTGTTTTTT
TRBV19,TRBJ2-1,many,.,CASSISVLSRYNEQFF,TGTGCCAGTAGTATTTCGGTCCTATCCCGTTACAATGAGCAGTTCTTC
TRBV12-3/TRBV12-4,TRBJ1-5,medium-sized,.,CASSLTNQPQHF,TGTGCCAGCAGTTTAACCAATCAGCCCCAGCATTTT
TRBV29-1,TRBJ2-5,medium-sized,.,CSVEPSGIETQYF,TGCAGCGTTGAACCCTCCGGGATAGAGACCCAGTACTTC
TRBV3-1,TRBJ2-5,once,.,CASSQDPGTNIQETQYF,TGTGCCAGCAGCCAAGACCCCGGGACAAACATACAAGAGACCCAGTACTTC
TRBV28,TRBJ2-7,.,TRBD2,CASDPGTSVEQYF,TGTGCCAGTGATCCCGGGACTAGCGTCGAGCAGTACTTC
TRBV12-3/TRBV12-4,TRBJ2-5,medium-sized,.,CASRGWDEETQYF,TGTGCCAGCAGGGGGTGGGACGAAGAGACCCAGTACTTC
TRBV2,TRBJ2-7,medium-sized,.,CADAATAFYGEQYF,TGTGCCGATGCAGCGACGGCCTTTTACGGGGAGCAGTACTTC
TRBV4-3,TRBJ2-1,many,TRBD1,CASSQLGTGINNEQFF,TGCGCCAGCAGCCAATTGGGGACAGGGATTAACAATGAGCAGTTCTTC
TRBV4-3,TRBJ1-5,medium-sized,.,CASSQDREYSNQPQHF,TGCGCCAGCAGCCAAGATCGGGAATATAGCAATCAGCCCCAGCATTTT
TRBV7-2,TRBJ2-3,medium-sized,TRBD2,CASSFGGGQYF,TGTGCCAGCAGCTTCGGCGGGGGGCAGTATTTT
TRBV12-3/TRBV12-4,TRBJ2-3,medium-sized,.,CASRGTTDTQYF,TGTGCCAGCAGGGGGACTACAGATACGCAGTATTTT
TRBV30,TRBJ1-3,medium-sized,TRBD1,CAWSVNGQGSNTIYF,TGTGCCTGGAGCGTGAATGGACAGGGTAGCAACACCATATATTTT
TRBV6-6,TRBJ2-7,large,.,CASSSQLWGEQYF,TGTGCCAGCAGTTCGCAGCTTTGGGGTGAGCAGTACTTC
TRBV6-1,TRBJ1-2,medium-sized,.,CASSLWRGGDYGYTF,TGTGCCAGCAGCCTTTGGAGGGGAGGGGACTATGGCTACACCTTC
TRBV12-5,TRBJ1-1,medium-sized,.,CASGSDRGITLAAFF,TGTGCTAGTGGTTCGGACCGGGGGATTACACTGGCAGCTTTCTTT
TRBV7-9,TRBJ1-2,medium-sized,.,CASSRDRFGYTF,TGTGCCAGCTCCCGTGATAGGTTTGGCTACACCTTC
TRBV7-2,TRBJ2-1,many,.,CASRRRAGTVNNEQFF,.
TRBV30,TRBJ2-5,medium-sized,.,CAWSFSPARYQETQYF,TGTGCCTGGAGTTTCAGCCCAGCGCGCTACCAAGAGACCCAGTACTTC